These 12 T cell receptor beta chains came from one sample sequenced in a study of shared clonotypes between healthy human individuals (dated by TCRdb to the early 2020s). Library construction relied on the immunoSEQ multiplex PCR assay. TCRdb obtained this table from immuneACCESS and retained in-frame rearrangements with V and J assigned. These tables miss some clones; where compared with another copy, unresolved V genes account for less than half of the shortfall, and the remainder is unexplained. The sample table holds 2 million to 2.5 million clones, of which 85% to 95% were seen once. Clones ranked in the top ten supply 0.3% to 0.45% of the sample. The sample comprised naive CD4+ T cells from PBMCs. In light of the paper, this sample's cell subset or site label describes: CD45RA+ positively selected. These receptors all come from a man between 18 and 35 years old in good health. Some clones in this sample may be carry-over from other donors' samples.

This clone was observed a single time. The CDR3 bases are TGTGCCAGCAGCTTACGGGGAGGAACAGCCGGACAAGAGACCCAGTACTTC. Protein: CASSLRGGTAGQETQYF. The chain recombines TRBV7-2 with TRBJ2-5; the D gene is possibly TRBD2 (6 bases). V was trimmed by 2 bases and J by 2 bases, leaving 18 bases between them. The germline CDR1 and CDR2 sequences are SGHTA and FQGNSA. This CDR3 spans 17 amino acids.

This rearrangement joins TRBV6-1 to TRBJ2-4; 9 bases are a match to TRBD1. The CDR3 totals 16 residues. V lost 0 bases to trimming and J lost 4 bases; unmatched junction nucleotides: 4. The germline gives CDR1 MNHNS, CDR2 SASEGT. The chain's CDR3 is CASSEAGGQGKNIQYF. The CDR3 nucleotides are TGTGCCAGCAGTGAAGCTGGGGGACAGGGTAAAAACATTCAGTACTTC.

This clone was observed a few times. The V call is TRBV30, the J call TRBJ1-5, with D possibly TRBD1 on 5 matching bases. The CDR3 loop spans 14 amino acids. Trimming stripped 1 base from V and 5 bases from J, with 12 bases between. Germline V lookup: CDR1 GTSNPN, CDR2 SVGIG (reference sequence). The CDR3 reads CAWSGSGLHQPQHF. The CDR3 nucleotides are TGTGCCTGGAGTGGATCAGGGTTGCATCAGCCCCAGCATTTT.

V and J are TRBV10-2 and TRBJ1-1; D perhaps matches TRBD1 (5 bases). CDR1 and CDR2 (germline): WSHSY, SAAADI. This CDR3 contains 13 residues. Trimming took 3 bases from V and 4 from J, leaving 9 bases between them. CDR3 amino acids: CASSDRGPTEAFF. In nucleotides, the CDR3 is TGCGCCAGCAGTGATAGGGGACCCACTGAAGCTTTCTTT.

The chain has TRBV11-2 and TRBJ2-7, with D perhaps assigned TRBD1 or TRBD2 (5 bases each). Germline V gene data show CDR1 as SGHAT and CDR2 as FQNNGV. This CDR3 region has 14 residues. V was shortened by 3 bases and J by 0 bases, with 9 bases between the two germline ends. The CDR3 nucleotides read TGTGCCAGCAGCTTGGGGGTGGGCTCCTACGAGCAGTACTTC. Encoded protein: CASSLGVGSYEQYF.

The chain is built from TRBV30 and TRBJ1-1, with D possibly TRBD1 on 5 matching bases. The V end was cut by 7 bases, the J end by 0 bases, with 12 bases between. CDR3 length: 13 amino acids. Germline V gene sequence: CDR1 GTSNPN, CDR2 SVGIG (reference sequence). In DNA, the CDR3 is TGTGCCTCCGGGACGGCGTTGAACACTGAAGCTTTCTTT. Translating it yields CASGTALNTEAFF.

This chain connects TRBV28 to TRBJ1-1, with TRBD1 matching over 7 bases. The CDR3 runs to 17 residues. The J segment lost 1 base and the V segment lost 5 bases, leaving 13 bases of the junction unmatched. Germline V gene data show CDR1 as MDHEN and CDR2 as SYDVKM. The CDR3 nucleotides are TGTGCCAGCAGTCCCACTCCAGGGGGGGACACGAACACTGAAGCTTTCTTT. As protein: CASSPTPGGDTNTEAFF.

J is TRBJ2-2 and V is TRBV7-9; 9 bases fit TRBD1. V lost 11 bases to trimming and J lost 4 bases; unmatched junction nucleotides: 5. The CDR3 extends over 13 amino acids. Germline values: CDR1 SEHNR, CDR2 FQNEAQ (reference sequence). This CDR3 is CAGHRGRTGELFF. The CDR3 nucleotides read TGTGCCGGACACAGGGGGCGCACCGGGGAGCTGTTTTTT.

The chain combines TRBV6-4 with TRBJ2-2; 14 bases map to TRBD2. V trimming: 2 bases; J trimming: 8 bases; junction bases outside the gene matches: 4. Looked up from germline, CDR1 is MRHNA and CDR2 is SNTAGT. The CDR3 has 16 residues. CDR3 sequence (DNA): TGTGCCAGCAGTGACGCCGGGACTAGCGGGAGAGGGGAGCTGTTTTTT. Amino acids: CASSDAGTSGRGELFF.

The chain recombines TRBV5-1 with TRBJ2-7, with no clear D. With 3 bases removed from V and 0 bases from J, the gap between germline ends came to 10 bases. CDR1 SGHRS and CDR2 YFSETQ come from the germline V gene. The CDR3 consists of 14 residues. The CDR3 reads CASSSWVRSYEQYF. The CDR3 nucleotides are TGCGCCAGCAGCTCATGGGTGCGCTCCTACGAGCAGTACTTC.

The chain joins TRBV18 to TRBJ1-5; the D is unclear. This CDR3 has 17 residues. The V and J ends lost 3 bases and 2 bases respectively, with 17 bases between them. Germline V gene sequence: CDR1 KGHSH, CDR2 LQKENI. The CDR3 spells CASSPAPGERGNQPQHF. CDR3 DNA sequence: TGTGCCAGCTCACCTGCACCAGGAGAAAGGGGCAATCAGCCCCAGCATTTT. The variable domain in full, with the rest retrieved from reference TRBV18 and TRBJ1-5, is NAGVMQNPRHLVRRRGQEARLRCSPMKGHSHVYWYRQLPEEGLKFMVYLQKENIIDESGMPKERFSAEFPKEGPSILRIQQVVRGDSAAYFCASSPAPGERGNQPQHFGDGTRLSIL.

This clone was seen a few times. This chain joins TRBV19 and TRBJ1-1, with 7 bases lining up with TRBD1. V trimming: 7 bases; J trimming: 0 bases; junction bases outside the gene matches: 5. The CDR3 is 14 residues long. From germline, CDR1 is LNHDA and CDR2 SQIVND (reference sequence). CDR3 residues: CASTVTGVNTEAFF. CDR3 nucleotide sequence: TGTGCCAGTACCGTAACAGGGGTGAACACTGAAGCTTTCTTT.